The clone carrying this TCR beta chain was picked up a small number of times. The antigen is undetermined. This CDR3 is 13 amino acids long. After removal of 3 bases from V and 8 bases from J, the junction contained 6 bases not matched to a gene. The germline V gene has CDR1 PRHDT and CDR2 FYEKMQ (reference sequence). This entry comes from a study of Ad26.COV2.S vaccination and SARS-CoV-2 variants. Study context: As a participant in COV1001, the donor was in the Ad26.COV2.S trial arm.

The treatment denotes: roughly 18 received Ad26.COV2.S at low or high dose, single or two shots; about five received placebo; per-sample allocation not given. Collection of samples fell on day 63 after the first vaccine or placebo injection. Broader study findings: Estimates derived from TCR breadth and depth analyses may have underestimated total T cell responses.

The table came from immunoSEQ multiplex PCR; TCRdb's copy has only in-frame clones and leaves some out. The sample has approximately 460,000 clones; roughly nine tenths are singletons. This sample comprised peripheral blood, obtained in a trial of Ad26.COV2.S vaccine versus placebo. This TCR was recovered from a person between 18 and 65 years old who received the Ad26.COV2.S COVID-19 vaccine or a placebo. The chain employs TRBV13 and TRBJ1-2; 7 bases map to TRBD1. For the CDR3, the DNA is TGTGCCAGCAGCTTCCGGGACAGCCCCGGCTACACCTTC. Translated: CASSFRDSPGYTF. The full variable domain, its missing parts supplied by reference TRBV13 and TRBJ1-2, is AAGVIQSPRHLIKEKRETATLKCYPIPRHDTVYWYQQGPGQDPQFLISFYEKMQSDKGSIPDRFSAQQFSDYHSELNMSSLELGDSALYFCASSFRDSPGYTFGSGTRLTVV.